This is a list of T cell receptor beta chains from one sample in a study of cytomegalovirus exposure and HLA in healthy donors. Sequencing was performed with immunoSEQ multiplex PCR; in TCRdb, only in-frame clones are kept and a portion is missing. The sample holds about 150,000 clones, 50% to 75% seen once. The sample consisted of PBMCs. These receptors all stem from a woman in her thirties or forties in good health and CMV-seronegative. Each CDR3 is given with its conserved first and last residue.

j_call,v_call,cdr3_aa
TRBJ1-4,TRBV18,CASSPRQGIPNEKLFF
TRBJ2-7,TRBV28,CASSRLTGTSYEQYF
TRBJ2-6,TRBV10-3,CAIPGQGTSSGANVLTF
TRBJ2-2,TRBV10-3,CAISESAGKTGELFF
TRBJ1-1,TRBV4-3,CASSARDSQASEAFF
TRBJ1-1,TRBV30,CAYTRTGLLEEAFF
TRBJ2-5,TRBV6-1,CASSEVGSGAGTKETQYF
TRBJ1-6,TRBV5-4,CASSLGYGEVIPLHF
TRBJ2-7,TRBV27,CASSLRAGDEQYF
TRBJ1-1,TRBV7-7,CASSLYGGATEAFF